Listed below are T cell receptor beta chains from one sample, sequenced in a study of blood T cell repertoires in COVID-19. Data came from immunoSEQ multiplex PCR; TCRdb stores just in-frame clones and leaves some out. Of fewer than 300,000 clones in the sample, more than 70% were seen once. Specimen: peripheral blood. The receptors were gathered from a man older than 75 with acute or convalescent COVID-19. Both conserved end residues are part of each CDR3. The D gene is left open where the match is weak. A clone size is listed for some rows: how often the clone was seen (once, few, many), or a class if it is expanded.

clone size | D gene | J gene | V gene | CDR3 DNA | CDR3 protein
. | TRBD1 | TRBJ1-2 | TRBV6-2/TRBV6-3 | TGTGCCAGCAGTTACTCGAGGACAGGGAGTTACGGCTACACCTTC | CASSYSRTGSYGYTF
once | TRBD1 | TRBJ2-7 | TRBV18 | TGTGCCAGCTCACAAATGACAGGGGGGTACGAGCAGTACTTC | CASSQMTGGYEQYF
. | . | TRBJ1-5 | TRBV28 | TGTGCCAGCAGTACCCACAGGGTTGGCGATCAGCCCCAGCATTTT | CASSTHRVGDQPQHF
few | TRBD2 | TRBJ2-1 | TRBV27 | TGTGCCAGCAGGCTAGCGGGAATCAATGAGCAGTTCTTC | CASRLAGINEQFF
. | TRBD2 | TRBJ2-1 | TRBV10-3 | TGTGCCATCAGGACTAGCGGGGGGGACAATGAGCAGTTCTTC | CAIRTSGGDNEQFF
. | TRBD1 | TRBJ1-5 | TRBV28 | TGTGCCAGCATTCGGACAGGCGTAAGCAATCAGCCCCAGCATTTT | CASIRTGVSNQPQHF
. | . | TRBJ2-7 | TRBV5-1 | TGCGCCAGCAGCCGAACGGACTGGGCACGAGACGAGCAGTACTTC | CASSRTDWARDEQYF
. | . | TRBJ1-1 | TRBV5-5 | TGTGCCAGCAGCTTGTTCGTTAATGAAGCTTTCTTT | CASSLFVNEAFF
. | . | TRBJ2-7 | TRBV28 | TGTGCCAGCAGTTTCTATGAGGGTTCTGACGAGCAGTACTTC | CASSFYEGSDEQYF
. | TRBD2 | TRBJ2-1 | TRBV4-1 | TGCGCCAGCAGCAAAACGGCGGGAGGGGGCTACAATGAGCAGTTCTTC | CASSKTAGGGYNEQFF
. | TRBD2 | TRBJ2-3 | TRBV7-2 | TGTGCCAGCATCCCAAACGCGGGGGGGCGCACAGATACGCAGTATTTT | CASIPNAGGRTDTQYF
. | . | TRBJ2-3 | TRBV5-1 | TGCGCCAGCAGCTTGGAGTGGGTGGCAAGAGGTGATACGCAGTATTTT | CASSLEWVARGDTQYF
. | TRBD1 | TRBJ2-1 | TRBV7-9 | TGTGCCAGCAGCTCCCGACAGGGTACGCCCTATGAGCAGTTCTTC | CASSSRQGTPYEQFF
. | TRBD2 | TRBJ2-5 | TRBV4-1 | TGCGCCAGCAGCCAAGGGGGGGCTAGCGGGAACCAAGAGACCCAGTACTTC | CASSQGGASGNQETQYF
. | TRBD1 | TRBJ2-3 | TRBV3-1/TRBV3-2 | TGTGCCAGCATCCCCACCGGGACAGGGTTGCCAGATACGCAGTATTTT | CASIPTGTGLPDTQYF
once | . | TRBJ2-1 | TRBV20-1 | TGCAGTGCTAGTGGGATTAGAGCGACGGATGAGCAGTTCTTC | CSASGIRATDEQFF
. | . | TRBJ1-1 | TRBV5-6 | TGTGCCAGCAGCTTTCCGACGGGAAGCACTGAAGCTTTCTTT | CASSFPTGSTEAFF
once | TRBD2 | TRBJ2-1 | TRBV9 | TGTGCCAGCAGCGTAGATCTAGCGGGCAACTACAATGAGCAGTTCTTC | CASSVDLAGNYNEQFF
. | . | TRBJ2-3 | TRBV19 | TGTGCCAGTAGTAACGGACCGGGAAGCACAGATACGCAGTATTTT | CASSNGPGSTDTQYF
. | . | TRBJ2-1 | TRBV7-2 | TGTGCCAGCAGCTTAGCGGCAGTTTACAATGAGCAGTTCTTC | CASSLAAVYNEQFF
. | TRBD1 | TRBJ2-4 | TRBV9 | TGTGCCAGCAGCCCCTCGGGACAGGTAGGAAACATTCAGTACTTC | CASSPSGQVGNIQYF
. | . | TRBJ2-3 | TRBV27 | TGTGCCAGCAGTTCGATCTACCTTCCAACAAGACTAGTCGGCGGGGGCACAGATACGCAGTATTTT | CASSSIYLPTRLVGGGTDTQYF
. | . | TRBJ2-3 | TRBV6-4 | TGTGCCAGCAGTGACGGGGAGCAAGGCACAGATACGCAGTATTTT | CASSDGEQGTDTQYF
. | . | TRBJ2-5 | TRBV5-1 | TGCGCCAGCAGCTTGGATCCTACGGGGGCCCAGTACTTC | CASSLDPTGAQYF
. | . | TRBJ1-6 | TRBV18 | TGTGCCAGCTCACCGGACAGTAATTCACCCCTCCACTTT | CASSPDSNSPLHF